A single sample gave rise to the 26 T cell receptor beta chains below, sequenced in a study of shared clonotypes between healthy human individuals. TCRdb's copy holds only in-frame clones and misses some; the assay was immunoSEQ multiplex PCR. The sample lists 1.4 million to 1.5 million clones, roughly 96% occurring once. Sequences were obtained from naive CD4+ T cells sorted from blood. The subset was: CD45RA+ positively selected. The origin of the receptors is a man aged 25-45 years in good health.

In regard to this clone: The sample has other DNA sequences that encode this CDR3 too. The chain uses TRBV27 and TRBJ1-4; the match to TRBD1 covers 9 bases. The V segment lost 4 bases and the J segment 6 bases; nucleotides outside the gene matches: 3. CDR3 length: 14 amino acids. The germline CDR1 and CDR2 sequences are MNHEY and SMNVEV (reference sequence). The CDR3 coding sequence is TGTGCCAGCAGTTACAGGGGGCGCGATGAAAAACTGTTTTTT. Its protein is CASSYRGRDEKLFF.

As DNA, the CDR3 is TGCGCCAGCAGCTTAGGAGGGGACCTCGGGACCCAGTACTTC. Its protein product is CASSLGGDLGTQYF. The chain links TRBV5-1 to TRBJ2-5; weak D call: TRBD2 (6 bases). Trimming stripped 2 bases from V and 7 bases from J, with 15 bases between. The CDR3 consists of 14 residues. CDR1 and CDR2 (germline): SGHRS, YFSETQ.

The chain couples TRBV7-2 to TRBJ1-1, with TRBD1 as a possible D gene (6 bases). The ends were cut back, 2 bases at V and 5 bases at J, with 12 bases in the middle. The CDR3 is 14 amino acids. Germline V gene data show CDR1 as SGHTA and CDR2 as FQGNSA. CDR3 sequence (DNA): TGTGCCAGCAGCTTAAACAGGGTAGGGACTGAAGCTTTCTTT. This codes for CASSLNRVGTEAFF. Based on the CDR3 plus reference TRBV7-2 and TRBJ1-1, the full variable domain is GAGVSQSPSNKVTEKGKDVELRCDPISGHTALYWYRQSLGQGLEFLIYFQGNSAPDKSGLPSDRFSAERTGGSVSTLTIQRTQQEDSAVYLCASSLNRVGTEAFFGQGTRLTVV.

The rearrangement joins TRBV4-3 to TRBJ2-1; no clear D. V was clipped by 1 base and J by 4 bases, with 8 bases between them. The CDR3 contains 14 residues. Germline V gene lookup returns CDR1 LGHNA and CDR2 YSLEER. CDR3 region: CASSQGATYNEQFF. The CDR3 DNA reads TGCGCCAGCAGCCAAGGCGCAACTTACAATGAGCAGTTCTTC.

This chain connects TRBV7-9 to TRBJ2-3, with D tentatively TRBD2 (6 bases). CDR1 is SEHNR and CDR2 is FQNEAQ in the germline V gene (reference sequence). This CDR3 is built from 15 residues. The ends were cut back, 1 base at V and 2 bases at J, with 10 bases in the middle. CDR3 residues: CASSLGRDVTDTQYF. In DNA form, the CDR3 reads TGTGCCAGCAGCTTAGGGCGGGATGTCACAGATACGCAGTATTTT.

V usage is TRBV7-9 and J usage is TRBJ2-2; 8 nucleotides match TRBD2. Germline loops: CDR1 SEHNR, CDR2 FQNEAQ (reference sequence). V shed 10 bases and J 1 base; nucleotides not matched to a gene: 17. The CDR3 runs to 18 residues. For the CDR3, the DNA is TGTGCCACGGTGGGAGCGGGAGAGAGGATCCGGAACACCGGGGAGCTGTTTTTT. This encodes CATVGAGERIRNTGELFF.

The gene calls are TRBV7-2 and TRBJ2-7; TRBD1 is a possible D gene (6 bases). The ends were cut back, 0 bases at V and 3 bases at J, with 18 bases in the middle. The CDR3 totals 17 residues. Per germline, CDR1 SGHTA and CDR2 FQGNSA. The CDR3 loop reads CASSLAGAGLLGYEQYF. The CDR3 DNA is TGTGCCAGCAGCTTAGCGGGGGCGGGTTTATTAGGCTACGAGCAGTACTTC.

The V call is TRBV6-5, the J call TRBJ1-5, with D perhaps matching TRBD1 (6 bases). V was cut by 4 bases and J by 5 bases, with 12 bases left in between. The length of the CDR3 is 14 residues. CDR1 is MNHEY, CDR2 SVGAGI, per germline. CDR3 bases: TGTGCCAGCAGTTTCGCCAGGGGAGATCAGCCCCAGCATTTT. Translating it yields CASSFARGDQPQHF.

The chain carries TRBV7-2 and TRBJ2-7, with unresolved D. Germline CDR1 and CDR2: SGHTA and FQGNSA. V dropped 1 base and J dropped 2 bases, with 12 bases sitting between them. This CDR3 comprises 15 residues. This CDR3 is CASSLVFKGTYEQYF. In DNA form, the CDR3 reads TGTGCCAGCAGCTTAGTCTTTAAAGGGACCTACGAGCAGTACTTC.

The chain recombines TRBV5-1 with TRBJ2-6; 9 nucleotides align to TRBD2. From germline, CDR1 is SGHRS and CDR2 YFSETQ. Losses at the gene ends were 1 base for V and 0 bases for J; bases not matched to a gene: 5. The CDR3 has 18 amino acids. CDR3 loop: CASSLWTSDSSGANVLTF. In nucleotides, the CDR3 is TGCGCCAGCAGCTTGTGGACTAGCGACAGCTCTGGGGCCAACGTCCTGACTTTC.

This clone was picked up one time. The genes are TRBV7-8 and TRBJ2-7; no clear D gene. Trimming left V 5 bases short and J 6 bases short, with 8 bases between. Germline V gene sequence: CDR1 SGHVS, CDR2 FQNEAQ. The CDR3 runs 11 residues. CDR3 nucleotide sequence: TGTGCCAGCAGCCAACGGTCCGAGCAGTACTTC. Translation: CASSQRSEQYF.

As to this clone: The same CDR3 is also encoded by other DNA sequences in this sample. The chain carries TRBV5-1 and TRBJ2-3, with D unresolved. CDR1 SGHRS and CDR2 YFSETQ come from the germline V gene. Trimming left V 0 bases short and J 4 bases short, with 6 bases between. This CDR3 is built from 13 residues. The CDR3 DNA reads as TGCGCCAGCAGCTTGGAGCCCGCAGATACGCAGTATTTT. It encodes CASSLEPADTQYF.

This chain joins TRBV7-2 and TRBJ2-1, with TRBD2 matching 8 bases. The CDR3 length is 15 residues. Losses at the gene ends were 2 bases for V and 7 bases for J; bases not matched to a gene: 7. Germline V CDR1 and CDR2: SGHTA, FQGNSA. The CDR3 DNA reads TGTGCCAGCAGCTTACGAGCGGGAGCTATGAATGAGCAGTTCTTC. Its protein is CASSLRAGAMNEQFF.

The rearrangement uses TRBV15 and TRBJ2-1; perhaps TRBD2 as D (6 bases). Trimming took off 2 bases at V and 0 bases at J, with 14 bases between the two ends. Germline V gives CDR1 LNHNV, CDR2 YYDKDF (reference sequence). This CDR3 comprises 17 residues. Written as DNA, the CDR3 is TGTGCCACCAGCAGACCCGCGGGGAGAACCTCCTACAATGAGCAGTTCTTC. As protein: CATSRPAGRTSYNEQFF.

The chain recombines TRBV18 with TRBJ2-1, with 8 bases fitting TRBD1. The J segment lost 0 bases and the V segment lost 3 bases, leaving 10 bases of the junction unmatched. The CDR3 is made up of 18 amino acids. CDR1 KGHSH and CDR2 LQKENI come from the germline V gene. CDR3 sequence reads: CASSPIAWTGSSYNEQFF. The CDR3 DNA follows: TGTGCCAGCTCACCGATCGCCTGGACAGGGTCCTCCTACAATGAGCAGTTCTTC.

The rearrangement uses TRBV5-1 and TRBJ2-3; D possibly corresponds to TRBD2 (5 bases). The CDR3 consists of 16 residues. V shed 1 base and J shed 6 bases, with 18 bases lying between them. Germline values: CDR1 SGHRS, CDR2 YFSETQ. Here the CDR3 reads CASSLFTTTRGDTQYF. Written as DNA, the CDR3 is TGCGCCAGCAGCTTGTTTACTACAACCCGAGGGGATACGCAGTATTTT.

The table lists this clone with a count of one. V and J are TRBV18 and TRBJ2-3; D may correspond to TRBD1 or TRBD2 (5 bases each). Germline V CDR1 and CDR2: KGHSH, LQKENI. Between the trimmed V and J ends, which lost 1 base and 4 bases, there was a span of 18 bases. This CDR3 comprises 17 residues. The DNA for the CDR3 is TGTGCCAGCTCACCACTGCTTGGGGCCCGGGGTCCAGATACGCAGTATTTT. It is translated as CASSPLLGARGPDTQYF.

With respect to this clone: Different DNA sequences within this sample yield the same CDR3. The V and J genes are TRBV5-1 and TRBJ2-5; D possibly uses TRBD1 or TRBD2 (5 bases each). Germline lookup yields CDR1 SGHRS and CDR2 YFSETQ. CDR3 length: 13 amino acids. The ends were cut back, 0 bases at V and 5 bases at J, with 8 bases in the middle. DNA for the CDR3: TGCGCCAGCAGCTTGGTGGGGGAGGAGACCCAGTACTTC. It translates to CASSLVGEETQYF.

V and J are TRBV11-2 and TRBJ2-7; 10 bases map to TRBD1. The CDR3 runs to 15 residues. The V gene's germline CDR1 is SGHAT and CDR2 FQNNGV. V lost 0 bases, J lost 3 bases, and 2 bases stayed unmatched. The CDR3 nucleotides read TGTGCCAGCAGCTTAGACTGGGACAGGGGCTACGAGCAGTACTTC. It encodes CASSLDWDRGYEQYF.

This chain's CDR3 is CASRNDRQTTEAFF. CDR3 DNA sequence: TGTGCCAGTAGAAACGACCGGCAGACCACTGAAGCTTTCTTT. The chain carries TRBV19 and TRBJ1-1; D is ambiguous. CDR1 and CDR2 from the germline V gene are LNHDA and SQIVND (reference sequence). This CDR3 region has 14 residues. The V gene lost 6 bases and the J gene lost 4 bases, with 15 bases spanning the gap.

The sample holds one count of this clone. V usage is TRBV5-1 and J usage is TRBJ2-7, with 8 bases aligning to TRBD2. V shed 4 bases, J shed 0 bases, and the junction held 6 bases outside the gene matches. Germline CDR1 and CDR2: SGHRS and YFSETQ. The CDR3 covers 15 residues. CDR3 loop: CASSPASGGSYEQYF. CDR3 coding DNA: TGCGCCAGCAGCCCAGCGAGCGGGGGCTCCTACGAGCAGTACTTC.

The V call is TRBV11-2, the J call TRBJ2-3; perhaps D is TRBD1 or TRBD2 (5 bases each). CDR3 size: 16 residues. Trimming stripped 1 base from V and 1 base from J, with 12 bases between. The germline V gene encodes CDR1 SGHAT and CDR2 FQNNGV. The CDR3 nucleotides are TGTGCCAGCAGCTTAGTAGGGGAGTTCGGCACAGATACGCAGTATTTT. Translation gives CASSLVGEFGTDTQYF.

This clone was observed a single time. The same CDR3 arises from other DNA sequences in this sample as well. The V gene is TRBV18, the J gene TRBJ2-1; D may be TRBD2 (5 bases). The CDR3 sequence is 15 residues long. Germline V CDR1 and CDR2: KGHSH, LQKENI. V dropped 3 bases and J dropped 0 bases, with 9 bases sitting between them. In nucleotides, the CDR3 is TGTGCCAGCTCACCGAGCGGAAGCTCCTACAATGAGCAGTTCTTC. Its protein is CASSPSGSSYNEQFF.

The chain uses TRBV11-1 and TRBJ2-7; D possibly uses TRBD1 or TRBD2 (5 bases each). The CDR3 totals 15 residues. Trimming removed 5 bases at V and 0 bases at J, with 14 bases between. Germline V lookup: CDR1 SGHAT, CDR2 FQDESV (reference sequence). CDR3 amino acids: CASSTPGPSSYEQYF. The CDR3 coding sequence is TGTGCCAGCAGCACACCGGGACCCAGCTCCTACGAGCAGTACTTC.

The chain links TRBV7-2 to TRBJ2-1, with a weak D call TRBD2 (5 bases). In germline, CDR1 is SGHTA, CDR2 FQGNSA. V lost 5 bases and J 8 bases, leaving 13 bases between the germline ends. The CDR3 length is 13 residues. This CDR3 is CASSNELGYEQFF. CDR3 DNA sequence: TGTGCCAGCAGCAACGAACTAGGGTATGAGCAGTTCTTC. Based on the CDR3 plus reference TRBV7-2 and TRBJ2-1, the full variable domain is GAGVSQSPSNKVTEKGKDVELRCDPISGHTALYWYRQSLGQGLEFLIYFQGNSAPDKSGLPSDRFSAERTGGSVSTLTIQRTQQEDSAVYLCASSNELGYEQFFGPGTRLTVL.

A remark on this clone: The junction differs from germline at one of its ends, possibly a read error. This chain connects TRBV19 to TRBJ2-7; TRBD1 matches 7 bases. Germline loops: CDR1 LNHDA, CDR2 SQIVND (reference sequence). There are 16 residues in the CDR3. The CDR3 sequence is CASSTTNRGGSYEQYF. CDR3 nucleotides: TGTGCCAGCAGTACCACGAACAGGGGTGGCTCCTACGAGCAGTACTTC. The variable domain in full, completed from reference TRBV19 and TRBJ2-7, reads DGGITQSPKYLFRKEGQNVTLSCEQNLNHDAMYWYRQDPGQGLRLIYYSQIVNDFQKGDIAEGYSVSREKKESFPLTVTSAQKNPTAFYLCASSTTNRGGSYEQYFGPGTRLTVT.